The entry that follows covers one T cell receptor (beta chain) sequence. Germline loops: CDR1 KGHSH, CDR2 LQKENI. V was clipped by 0 bases and J by 2 bases, with 14 bases between them. CDR3 length: 18 residues. This record belongs to a study of blood T cell repertoires in COVID-19. On the study more broadly: Samples taken during acute and convalescent COVID-19 were collected in the United States, Italy and Spain. From T cells, B-cell-depleted T cells, or PBMCs came the material, which was cDNA or gDNA.

Original handling: For nucleated cells, counts were estimated from reference gene primer amplification. TCRdb's table, derived via immunoSEQ multiplex PCR, lists solely in-frame clones and lacks some. D and trimming come from the DNA, and the V and J calls and clone size come from that table. The sample contains 190,000 or so clones, roughly 79% of which appear only once. The material sequenced was peripheral blood. This receptor was identified in a human donor with acute or convalescent COVID-19. The donor label of this sample is uncertain. This chain connects TRBV18 to TRBJ2-6, with D possibly matching TRBD1 (5 bases). For the CDR3, the DNA is TGTGCCAGCTCACCACCGGCCATGGACAACCCTGGGGCCAACGTCCTGACTTTC. Translating gives CASSPPAMDNPGANVLTF.